This TCR beta chain was sequenced for a study of blood T cell repertoires in COVID-19. Study-level background: In each case, the material was cDNA or gDNA derived from T cells, B-cell-depleted T cells, or PBMCs.

Profiling relied on immunoSEQ multiplex PCR, and the TCRdb table lists in-frame clones only, not all of them. This sample has 200,000 to 300,000 clones, with about four fifths found just once. The TCR was taken from a woman between 18 and 29 years old with acute or convalescent COVID-19. What was sequenced was peripheral blood.

CDR3 protein: CAISTVNSPLHF. The CDR3, as DNA: TGTGCCATCAGTACGGTGAATTCACCCCTCCACTTT. The rearrangement uses TRBV10-3 and TRBJ1-6; D gene uncertain. Trimming shortened V by 5 bases and J by 7 bases, and 6 bases separated the two germline ends. CDR1 and CDR2 (germline): ENHRY, SYGVKD. The CDR3 covers 12 residues.